Shown below are 5 T cell receptor beta chains from a single sample sequenced in a study of shared clonotypes between healthy human individuals. The table came from immunoSEQ multiplex PCR; TCRdb's copy has only in-frame clones and leaves some out. The data show 850,000 to 1,100,000 clones, with 70% to 85% seen just once and roughly 0.83% held by the top ten. Sequencing was done on a sample of memory CD4+ T cells from PBMCs. Subset in this sample: CD45RA-negative fraction. These TCRs come from a man in his late teens or twenties in good health. Some clones in this sample may be carry-over from other donors' samples.

This clone was detected a few times. The same CDR3 also results from other DNA sequences found in this sample. The chain is built from TRBV11-1 and TRBJ1-1; D is possibly TRBD1 (6 bases). The germline V gene has CDR1 SGHAT and CDR2 FQDESV (reference sequence). V gave up 1 base and J gave up 8 bases, with 11 bases separating them. This CDR3 is built from 13 residues. The DNA of the CDR3 is TGTGCCAGCAGCTTAGTGAGCGGGGGCGAAGCTTTCTTT. Its translation: CASSLVSGGEAFF.

This chain joins TRBV7-3 and TRBJ2-1; 7 nucleotides line up with TRBD2. The germline gives CDR1 SGHTA, CDR2 FQGTGA. V was clipped by 8 bases and J by 7 bases; unmatched bases: 5. The CDR3 is made up of 12 amino acids. The CDR3 DNA reads TGTGCCAGCCGGGGTAGCGGGAATGAGCAGTTCTTC. Translation gives CASRGSGNEQFF.

The chain combines TRBV6-4 with TRBJ1-1; TRBD1 might be the D (5 bases). CDR1 MRHNA and CDR2 SNTAGT come from the germline V gene. The CDR3 is 14 amino acids. V was cut by 10 bases and J by 3 bases, with 18 bases left in between. CDR3 nucleotide sequence: TGTGCCAACCCCATCGGGGGTCACTACACTGAAGCTTTCTTT. It codes for CANPIGGHYTEAFF.

The V call is TRBV7-8, the J call TRBJ1-1; no reliable D call. Germline CDR1 reads SGHVS; CDR2 reads FQNEAQ. The CDR3 loop spans 14 amino acids. V shed 1 base and J shed 1 base, with 7 bases lying between them. CDR3 sequence: CASSLVHPNTEAFF. The CDR3 bases are TGTGCCAGCAGCTTAGTACATCCGAACACTGAAGCTTTCTTT.

This chain links TRBV7-9 with TRBJ2-2; D might be TRBD1 (6 bases). The CDR3 is 14 residues long. Between the trimmed V and J ends, which lost 5 bases and 4 bases, there was a span of 11 bases. In germline, CDR1 is SEHNR, CDR2 FQNEAQ (reference sequence). DNA for the CDR3: TGTGCCAGCAGCGTCAGCAGGGGCACCGGGGAGCTGTTTTTT. As protein: CASSVSRGTGELFF.